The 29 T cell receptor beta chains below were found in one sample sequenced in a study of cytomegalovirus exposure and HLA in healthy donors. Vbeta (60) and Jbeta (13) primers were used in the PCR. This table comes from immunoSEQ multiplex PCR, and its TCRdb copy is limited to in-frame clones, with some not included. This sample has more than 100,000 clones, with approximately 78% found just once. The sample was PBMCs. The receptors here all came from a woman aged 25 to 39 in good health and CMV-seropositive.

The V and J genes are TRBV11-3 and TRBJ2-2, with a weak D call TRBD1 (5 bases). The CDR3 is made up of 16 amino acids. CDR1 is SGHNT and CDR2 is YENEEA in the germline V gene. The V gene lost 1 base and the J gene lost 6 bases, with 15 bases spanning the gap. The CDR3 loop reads CASSLVRQGRSGELFF. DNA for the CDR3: TGTGCCAGCAGCTTAGTCCGGCAGGGTAGGTCCGGGGAGCTGTTTTTT.

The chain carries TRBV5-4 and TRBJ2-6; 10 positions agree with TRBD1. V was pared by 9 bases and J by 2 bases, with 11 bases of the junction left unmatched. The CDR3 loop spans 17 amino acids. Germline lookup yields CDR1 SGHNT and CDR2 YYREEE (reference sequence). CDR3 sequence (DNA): TGTGCCACAACGTGGAGACAGGGGGCTGCTGGGGCCAACGTCCTGACTTTC. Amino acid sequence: CATTWRQGAAGANVLTF. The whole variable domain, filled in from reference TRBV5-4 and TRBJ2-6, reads ETGVTQSPTHLIKTRGQQVTLRCSSQSGHNTVSWYQQALGQGPQFIFQYYREEENGRGNFPPRFSGLQFPNYSSELNVNALELDDSALYLCATTWRQGAAGANVLTFGAGSRLTVL.

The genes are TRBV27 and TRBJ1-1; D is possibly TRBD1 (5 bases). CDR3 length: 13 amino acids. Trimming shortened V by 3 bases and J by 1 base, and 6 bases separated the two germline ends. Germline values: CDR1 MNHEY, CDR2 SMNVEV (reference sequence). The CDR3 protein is CASSFDRNTEAFF. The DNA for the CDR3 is TGTGCCAGCAGTTTTGACAGGAACACTGAAGCTTTCTTT.

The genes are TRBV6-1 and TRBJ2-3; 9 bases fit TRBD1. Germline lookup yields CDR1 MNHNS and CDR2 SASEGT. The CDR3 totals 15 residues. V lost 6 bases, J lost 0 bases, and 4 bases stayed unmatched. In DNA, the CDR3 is TGTGCCAGCAGCTTGGACAGGGGAAGCACAGATACGCAGTATTTT. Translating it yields CASSLDRGSTDTQYF.

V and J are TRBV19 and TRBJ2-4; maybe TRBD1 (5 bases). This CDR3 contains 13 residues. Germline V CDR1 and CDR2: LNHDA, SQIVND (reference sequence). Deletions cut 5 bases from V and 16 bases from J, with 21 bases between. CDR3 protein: CASSPMTDTHRYF. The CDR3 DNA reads TGTGCCAGTAGTCCTATGACGGACACGCACCGTTACTTC.

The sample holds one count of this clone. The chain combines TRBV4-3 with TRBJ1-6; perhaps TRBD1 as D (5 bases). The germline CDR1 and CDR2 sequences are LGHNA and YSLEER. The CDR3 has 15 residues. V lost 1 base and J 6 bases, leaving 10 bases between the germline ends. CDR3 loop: CASSQGQIPNSPLHF. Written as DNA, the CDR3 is TGCGCCAGCAGCCAAGGACAGATACCTAATTCACCCCTCCACTTT.

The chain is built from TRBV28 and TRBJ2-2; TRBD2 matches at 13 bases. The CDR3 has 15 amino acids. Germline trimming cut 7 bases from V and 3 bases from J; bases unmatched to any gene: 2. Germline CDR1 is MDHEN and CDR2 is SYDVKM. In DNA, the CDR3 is TGTGCCAGCACACTAGCGGGGGGGGACACCGGGGAGCTGTTTTTT. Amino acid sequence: CASTLAGGDTGELFF. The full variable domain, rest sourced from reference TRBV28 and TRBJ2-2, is DVKVTQSSRYLVKRTGEKVFLECVQDMDHENMFWYRQDPGLGLRLIYFSYDVKMKEKGDIPEGYSVSREKKERFSLILESASTNQTSMYLCASTLAGGDTGELFFGEGSRLTVL.

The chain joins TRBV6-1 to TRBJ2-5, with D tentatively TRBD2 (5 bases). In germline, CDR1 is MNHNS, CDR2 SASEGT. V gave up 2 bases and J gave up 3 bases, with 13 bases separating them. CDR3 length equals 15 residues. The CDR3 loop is CASSESVRGKETQYF. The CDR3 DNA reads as TGTGCCAGCAGTGAATCGGTTCGGGGTAAAGAGACCCAGTACTTC.

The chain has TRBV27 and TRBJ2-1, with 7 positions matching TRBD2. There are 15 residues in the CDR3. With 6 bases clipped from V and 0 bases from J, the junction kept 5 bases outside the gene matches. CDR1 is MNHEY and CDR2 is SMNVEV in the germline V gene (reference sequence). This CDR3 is CASSPSGDSYNEQFF. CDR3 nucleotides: TGTGCCAGCAGCCCAAGCGGGGACTCCTACAATGAGCAGTTCTTC.

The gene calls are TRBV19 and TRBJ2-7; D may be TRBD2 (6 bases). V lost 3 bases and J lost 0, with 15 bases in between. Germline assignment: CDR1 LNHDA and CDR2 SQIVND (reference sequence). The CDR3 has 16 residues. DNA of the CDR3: TGTGCCAGTAGTATGGTGGGGGGAGAAAGCTCCTACGAGCAGTACTTC. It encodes CASSMVGGESSYEQYF.

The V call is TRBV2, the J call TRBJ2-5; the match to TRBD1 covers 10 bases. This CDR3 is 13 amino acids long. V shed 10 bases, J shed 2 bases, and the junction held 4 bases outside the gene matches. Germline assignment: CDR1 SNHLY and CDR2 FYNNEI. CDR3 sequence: CATRTGGQETQYF. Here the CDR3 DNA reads TGTGCCACACGGACAGGGGGTCAAGAGACCCAGTACTTC.

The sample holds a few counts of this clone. In nucleotides, the CDR3 is TGTGCCACCAGCGGCCCGGGGCAGGGGATTGCTAATGAGCAGTTCTTC. Translation: CATSGPGQGIANEQFF. The chain carries TRBV15 and TRBJ2-1, with D tentatively TRBD1 (6 bases). The CDR3 runs to 16 residues. The V and J ends lost 5 bases and 7 bases respectively, with 21 bases between them. Germline V gene data show CDR1 as LNHNV and CDR2 as YYDKDF (reference sequence).

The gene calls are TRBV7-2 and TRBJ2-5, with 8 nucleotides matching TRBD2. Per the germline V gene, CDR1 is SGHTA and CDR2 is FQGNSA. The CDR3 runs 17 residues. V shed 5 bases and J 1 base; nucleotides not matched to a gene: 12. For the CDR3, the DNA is TGTGCCAGCAGCCCCAGGATCGGGCGGGGGGCCCAAGAGACCCAGTACTTC. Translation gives CASSPRIGRGAQETQYF. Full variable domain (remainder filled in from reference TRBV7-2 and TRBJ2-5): GAGVSQSPSNKVTEKGKDVELRCDPISGHTALYWYRQSLGQGLEFLIYFQGNSAPDKSGLPSDRFSAERTGGSVSTLTIQRTQQEDSAVYLCASSPRIGRGAQETQYFGPGTRLLVL.

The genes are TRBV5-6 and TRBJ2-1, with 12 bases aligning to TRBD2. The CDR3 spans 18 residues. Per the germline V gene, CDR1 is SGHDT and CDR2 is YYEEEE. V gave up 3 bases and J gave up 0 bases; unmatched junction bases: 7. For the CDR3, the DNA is TGTGCCAGCAGCTGGGCTAGCGGGGGGGAAAGCTCCTACAATGAGCAGTTCTTC. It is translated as CASSWASGGESSYNEQFF.

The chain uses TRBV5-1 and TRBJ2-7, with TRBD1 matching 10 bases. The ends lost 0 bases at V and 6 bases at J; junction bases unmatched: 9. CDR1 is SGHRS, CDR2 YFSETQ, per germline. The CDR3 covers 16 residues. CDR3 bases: TGCGCCAGCAGCTTGGCCCCCGGGACAGGGGTTGGCGAGCAGTACTTC. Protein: CASSLAPGTGVGEQYF.

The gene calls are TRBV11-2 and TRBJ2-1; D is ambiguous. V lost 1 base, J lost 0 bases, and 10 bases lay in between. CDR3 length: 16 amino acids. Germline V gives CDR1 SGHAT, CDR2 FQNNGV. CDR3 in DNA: TGTGCCAGCAGCTTAGGGCTCGCCAGCTCCTACAATGAGCAGTTCTTC. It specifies CASSLGLASSYNEQFF.

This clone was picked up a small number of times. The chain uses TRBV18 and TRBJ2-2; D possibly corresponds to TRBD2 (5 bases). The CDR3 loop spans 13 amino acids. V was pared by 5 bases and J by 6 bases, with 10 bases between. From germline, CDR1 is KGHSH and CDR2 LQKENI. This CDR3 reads CASSTREAGELFF. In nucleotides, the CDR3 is TGTGCCAGCTCAACGAGGGAAGCCGGGGAGCTGTTTTTT.

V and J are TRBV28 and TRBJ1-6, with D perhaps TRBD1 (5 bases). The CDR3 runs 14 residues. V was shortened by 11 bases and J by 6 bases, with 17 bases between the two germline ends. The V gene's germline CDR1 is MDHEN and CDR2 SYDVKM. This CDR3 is CAESAQGSNSPLHF. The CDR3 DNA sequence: TGTGCCGAAAGTGCCCAGGGAAGTAATTCACCCCTCCACTTT.

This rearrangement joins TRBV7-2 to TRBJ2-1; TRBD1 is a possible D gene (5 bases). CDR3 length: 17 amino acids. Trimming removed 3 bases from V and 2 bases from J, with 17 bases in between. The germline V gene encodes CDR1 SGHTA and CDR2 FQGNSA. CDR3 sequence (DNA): TGTGCCAGCAGCTTTTTTTGGTCGGACACAGCCTACAATGAGCAGTTCTTC. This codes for CASSFFWSDTAYNEQFF.

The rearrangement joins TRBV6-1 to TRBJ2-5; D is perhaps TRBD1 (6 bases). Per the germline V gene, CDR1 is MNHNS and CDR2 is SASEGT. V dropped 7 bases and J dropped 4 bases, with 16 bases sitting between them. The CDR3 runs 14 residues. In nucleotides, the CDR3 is TGTGCCAGCACTCGACAGGTCTTTGGAGAGACCCAGTACTTC. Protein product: CASTRQVFGETQYF.

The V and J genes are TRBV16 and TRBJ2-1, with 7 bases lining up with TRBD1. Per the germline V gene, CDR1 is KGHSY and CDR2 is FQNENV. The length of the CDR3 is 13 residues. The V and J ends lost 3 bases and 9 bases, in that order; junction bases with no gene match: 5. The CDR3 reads CASSQRTGPEQFF. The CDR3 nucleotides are TGTGCCAGCAGCCAGCGGACAGGTCCTGAGCAGTTCTTC.

CDR3 region: CASSEFLAHTDTQYF. CDR3 nucleotide sequence: TGTGCCAGCAGTGAATTTTTGGCCCACACAGATACGCAGTATTTT. V and J are TRBV6-1 and TRBJ2-3; D uncertain. Per the germline V gene, CDR1 is MNHNS and CDR2 is SASEGT. Trimming removed 2 bases from V and 2 bases from J, with 11 bases in between. The CDR3 loop spans 15 amino acids.

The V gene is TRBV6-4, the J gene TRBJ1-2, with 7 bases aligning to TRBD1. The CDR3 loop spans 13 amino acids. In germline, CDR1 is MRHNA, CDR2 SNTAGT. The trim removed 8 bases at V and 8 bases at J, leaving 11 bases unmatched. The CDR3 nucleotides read TGTGCCAGCCTCCCGCCGACAGGGCCCGGCTACACCTTC. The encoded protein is CASLPPTGPGYTF.

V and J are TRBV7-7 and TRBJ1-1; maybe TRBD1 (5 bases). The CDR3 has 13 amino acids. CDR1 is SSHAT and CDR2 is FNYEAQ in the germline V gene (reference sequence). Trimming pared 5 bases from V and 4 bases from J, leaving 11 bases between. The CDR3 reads CASSVGEGTEAFF. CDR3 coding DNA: TGTGCCAGCAGCGTGGGGGAGGGCACTGAAGCTTTCTTT.

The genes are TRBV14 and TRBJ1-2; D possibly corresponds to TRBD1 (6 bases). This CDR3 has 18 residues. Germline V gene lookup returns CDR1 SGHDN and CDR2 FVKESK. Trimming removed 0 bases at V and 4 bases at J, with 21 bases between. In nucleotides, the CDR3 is TGTGCCAGCAGCCAAGATAAGCCCGGACAGAACCTTTTCTATGGCTACACCTTC. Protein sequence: CASSQDKPGQNLFYGYTF.

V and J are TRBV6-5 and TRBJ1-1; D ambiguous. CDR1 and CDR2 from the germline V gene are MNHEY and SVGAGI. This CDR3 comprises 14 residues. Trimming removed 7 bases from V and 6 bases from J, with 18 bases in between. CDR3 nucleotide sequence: TGTGCCAGCACCTCACCCCACGCAGGCGCTGAAGCTTTCTTT. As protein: CASTSPHAGAEAFF.

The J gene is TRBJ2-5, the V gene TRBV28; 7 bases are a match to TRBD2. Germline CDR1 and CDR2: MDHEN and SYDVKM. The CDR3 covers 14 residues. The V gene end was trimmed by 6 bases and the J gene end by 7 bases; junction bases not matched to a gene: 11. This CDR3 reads CASRPGGGAGTQYF. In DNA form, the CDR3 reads TGTGCCAGCAGACCGGGAGGCGGAGCGGGGACCCAGTACTTC.

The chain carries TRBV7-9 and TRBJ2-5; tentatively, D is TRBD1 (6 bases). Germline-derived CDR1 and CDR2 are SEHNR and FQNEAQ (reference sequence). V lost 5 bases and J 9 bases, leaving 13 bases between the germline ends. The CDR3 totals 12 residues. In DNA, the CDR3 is TGTGCCAGCAGCCTAAGAGAGGGGGCCCAGTACTTC. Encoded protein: CASSLREGAQYF.

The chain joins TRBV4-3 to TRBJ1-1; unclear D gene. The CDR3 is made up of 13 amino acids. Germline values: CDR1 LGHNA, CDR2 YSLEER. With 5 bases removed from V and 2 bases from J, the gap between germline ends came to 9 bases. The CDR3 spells CASSSQHNTEAFF. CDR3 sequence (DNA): TGCGCCAGCAGCTCACAGCATAACACTGAAGCTTTCTTT.